Sequencing of this T cell receptor beta chain was carried out in a study of T cells in tuberculosis. The table lists this clone with a few counts. The data were produced by immunoSEQ multiplex PCR, yet TCRdb's version contains in-frame clones alone and is incomplete. The sample holds 55,000 to 60,000 clones, roughly 90% seen once. Notes on the study in general: Some low-affinity tetramer-binding T cells may be absent from this sample.

Sorting used thawed, overnight-rested PBMC stained with anti-CD3, a viability dye and GMM-loaded CD1B tetramer. C32 glucose monomycolate from Rhodococcus equi was loaded onto the CD1B tetramers. This clonotype was sampled from an adult woman with latent tuberculosis. The material sequenced was CD1b-GMM tetramer-negative cells sorted from PBMCs.

This CDR3 is CASSPPGMGDEQYF. As DNA, the CDR3 is TGCGCCAGCAGCCCGCCGGGGATGGGTGACGAGCAGTACTTC. The chain has TRBV5-1 and TRBJ2-7, with a tentative D call TRBD2 (5 bases). V gave up 4 bases and J gave up 5 bases, with 16 bases separating them. The germline gives CDR1 SGHRS, CDR2 YFSETQ. This CDR3 is 14 amino acids long.